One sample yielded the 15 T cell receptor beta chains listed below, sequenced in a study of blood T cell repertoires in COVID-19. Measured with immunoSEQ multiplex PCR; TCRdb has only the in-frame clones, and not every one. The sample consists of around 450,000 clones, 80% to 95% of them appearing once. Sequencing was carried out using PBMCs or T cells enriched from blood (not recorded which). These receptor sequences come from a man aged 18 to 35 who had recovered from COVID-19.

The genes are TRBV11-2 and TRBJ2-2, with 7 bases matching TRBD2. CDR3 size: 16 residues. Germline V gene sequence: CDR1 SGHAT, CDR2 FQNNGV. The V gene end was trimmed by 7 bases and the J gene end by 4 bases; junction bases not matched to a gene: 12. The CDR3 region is CASTSPGPGGTGELFF. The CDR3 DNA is TGTGCCAGCACCTCCCCAGGGCCGGGGGGCACCGGGGAGCTGTTTTTT. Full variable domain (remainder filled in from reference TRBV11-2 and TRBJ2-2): EAGVAQSPRYKIIEKRQSVAFWCNPISGHATLYWYQQILGQGPKLLIQFQNNGVVDDSQLPKDRFSAERLKGVDSTLKIQPAKLEDSAVYLCASTSPGPGGTGELFFGEGSRLTVL.

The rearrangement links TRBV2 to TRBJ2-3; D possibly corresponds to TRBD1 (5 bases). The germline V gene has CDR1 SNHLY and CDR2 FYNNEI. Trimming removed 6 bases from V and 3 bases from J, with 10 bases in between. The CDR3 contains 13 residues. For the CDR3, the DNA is TGTGCCAGCAGAAGCAGGGAAACAGATACGCAGTATTTT. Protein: CASRSRETDTQYF.

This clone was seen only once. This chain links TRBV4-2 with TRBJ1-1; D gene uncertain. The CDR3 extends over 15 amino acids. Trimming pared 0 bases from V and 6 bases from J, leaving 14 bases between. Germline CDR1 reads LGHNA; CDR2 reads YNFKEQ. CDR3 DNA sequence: TGTGCCAGCAGCCAAGAAGGAACAGTCTTCGCTGAAGCTTTCTTT. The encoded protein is CASSQEGTVFAEAFF.

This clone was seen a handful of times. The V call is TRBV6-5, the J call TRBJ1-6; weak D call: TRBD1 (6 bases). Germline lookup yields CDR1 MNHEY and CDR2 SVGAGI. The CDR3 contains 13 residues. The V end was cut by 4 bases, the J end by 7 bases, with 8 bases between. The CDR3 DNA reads TGTGCCAGCAGTTCCGGACAGAATTCACCCCTCCACTTT. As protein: CASSSGQNSPLHF.

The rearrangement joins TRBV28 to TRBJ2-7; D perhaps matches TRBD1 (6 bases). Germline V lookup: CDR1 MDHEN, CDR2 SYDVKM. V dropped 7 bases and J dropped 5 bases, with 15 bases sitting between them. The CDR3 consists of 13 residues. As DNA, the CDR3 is TGTGCCAGCAACCCAGGGGATCCCGACGAGCAGTACTTC. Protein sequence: CASNPGDPDEQYF.

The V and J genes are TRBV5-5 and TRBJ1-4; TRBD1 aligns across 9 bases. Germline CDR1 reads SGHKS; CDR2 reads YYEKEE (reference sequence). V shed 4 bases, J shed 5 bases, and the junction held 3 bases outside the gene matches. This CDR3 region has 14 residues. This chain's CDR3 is CASSTGTGNEKLFF. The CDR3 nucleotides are TGTGCCAGCAGCACGGGGACAGGGAATGAAAAACTGTTTTTT.

The CDR3 region is CASRRSGLSSYEQYF. CDR3 nucleotides: TGTGCCAGCAGGCGTAGCGGCTTAAGCTCCTACGAGCAGTACTTC. J is TRBJ2-7 and V is TRBV2, with TRBD2 as a possible D gene (6 bases). Germline CDR1 SNHLY, CDR2 FYNNEI. The V end was cut by 6 bases, the J end by 0 bases, with 15 bases between. The CDR3 is 15 residues long.

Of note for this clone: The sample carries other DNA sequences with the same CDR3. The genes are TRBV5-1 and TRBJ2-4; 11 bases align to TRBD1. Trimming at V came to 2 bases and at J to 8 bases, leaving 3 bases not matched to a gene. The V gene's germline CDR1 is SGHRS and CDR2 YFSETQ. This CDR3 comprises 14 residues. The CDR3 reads CASSLGQGADIQYF. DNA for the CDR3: TGCGCCAGCAGCTTAGGACAGGGGGCGGACATTCAGTACTTC.

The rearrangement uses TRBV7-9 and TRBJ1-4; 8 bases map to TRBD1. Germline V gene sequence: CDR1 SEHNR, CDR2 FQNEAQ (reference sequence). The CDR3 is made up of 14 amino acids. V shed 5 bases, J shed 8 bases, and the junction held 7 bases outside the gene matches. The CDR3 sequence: CASSPQGAYEKLFF. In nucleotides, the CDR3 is TGTGCCAGCAGCCCCCAGGGGGCATACGAAAAACTGTTTTTT.

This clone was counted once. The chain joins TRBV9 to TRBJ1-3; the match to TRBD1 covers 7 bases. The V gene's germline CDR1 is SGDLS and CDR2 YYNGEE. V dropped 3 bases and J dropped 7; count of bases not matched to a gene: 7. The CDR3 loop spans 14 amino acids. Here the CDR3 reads CASSDGTALNTIYF. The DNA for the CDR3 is TGTGCCAGCAGCGACGGGACAGCGCTGAACACCATATATTTT.

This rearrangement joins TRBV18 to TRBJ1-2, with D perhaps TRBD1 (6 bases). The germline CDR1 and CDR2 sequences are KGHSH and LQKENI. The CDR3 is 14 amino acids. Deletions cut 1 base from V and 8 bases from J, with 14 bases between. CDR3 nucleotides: TGTGCCAGCTCACCACGGGGGCAGGGGTACGGCTACACCTTC. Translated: CASSPRGQGYGYTF.

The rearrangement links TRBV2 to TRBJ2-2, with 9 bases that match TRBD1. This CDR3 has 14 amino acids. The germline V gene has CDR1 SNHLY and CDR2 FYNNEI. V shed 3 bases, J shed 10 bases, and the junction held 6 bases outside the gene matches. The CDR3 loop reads CASSEGQGKSELFF. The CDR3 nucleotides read TGTGCCAGCAGTGAGGGACAGGGTAAATCGGAGCTGTTTTTT.

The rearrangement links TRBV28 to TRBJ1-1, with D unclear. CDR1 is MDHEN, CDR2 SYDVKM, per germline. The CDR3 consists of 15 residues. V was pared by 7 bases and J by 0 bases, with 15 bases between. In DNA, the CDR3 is TGTGCCAGCAACCCACCCAGATCCATGAACACTGAAGCTTTCTTT. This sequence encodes CASNPPRSMNTEAFF.

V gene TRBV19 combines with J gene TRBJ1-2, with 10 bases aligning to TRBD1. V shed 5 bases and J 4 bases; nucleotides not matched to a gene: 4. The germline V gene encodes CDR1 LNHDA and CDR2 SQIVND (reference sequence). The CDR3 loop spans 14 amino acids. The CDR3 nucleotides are TGTGCCAGTAGTCGGGACAGGGGCTTCTATGGCTACACCTTC. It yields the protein CASSRDRGFYGYTF.

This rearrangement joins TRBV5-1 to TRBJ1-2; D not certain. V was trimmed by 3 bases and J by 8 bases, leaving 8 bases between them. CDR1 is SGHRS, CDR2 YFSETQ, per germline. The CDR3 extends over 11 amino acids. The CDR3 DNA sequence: TGCGCCAGCAGCTCCGGGAAGGGCTACACCTTC. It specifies CASSSGKGYTF.